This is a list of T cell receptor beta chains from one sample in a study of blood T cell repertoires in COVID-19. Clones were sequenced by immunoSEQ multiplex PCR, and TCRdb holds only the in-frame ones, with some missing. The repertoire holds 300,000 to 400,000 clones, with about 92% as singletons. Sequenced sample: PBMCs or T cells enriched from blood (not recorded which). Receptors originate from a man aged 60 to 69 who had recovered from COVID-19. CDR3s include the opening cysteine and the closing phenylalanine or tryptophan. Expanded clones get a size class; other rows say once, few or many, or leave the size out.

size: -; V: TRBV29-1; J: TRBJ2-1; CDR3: CSVEDPTHLPWGRRDPSSYNEQFF
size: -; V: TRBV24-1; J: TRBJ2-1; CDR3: CATMGTSGRGAYNEQFF
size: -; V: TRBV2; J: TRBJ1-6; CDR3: CASRRGQGTNNSPLHF
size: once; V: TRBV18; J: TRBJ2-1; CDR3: CASSPGATGDEQFF
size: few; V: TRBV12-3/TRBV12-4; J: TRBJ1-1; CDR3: CASSLSKNTEAFF
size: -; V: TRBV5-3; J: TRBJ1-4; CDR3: CARSLYRGRNEKLFF
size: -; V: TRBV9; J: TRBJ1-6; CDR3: CASSQRTGALHF
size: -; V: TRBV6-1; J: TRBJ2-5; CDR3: CASSERLAGGQETQYF
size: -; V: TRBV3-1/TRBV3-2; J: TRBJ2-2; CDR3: CASSHRGDTGELFF
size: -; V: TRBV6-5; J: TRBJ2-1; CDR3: CASGLAYNEQFF
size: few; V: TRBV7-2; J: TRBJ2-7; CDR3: CASSFTSGGSYEQYF
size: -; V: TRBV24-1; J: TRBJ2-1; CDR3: CATSDPTSGGALNEQFF
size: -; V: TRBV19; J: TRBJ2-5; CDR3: CATRREGTQETQYF
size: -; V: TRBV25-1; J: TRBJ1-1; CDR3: CASSRGQMNTEAFF
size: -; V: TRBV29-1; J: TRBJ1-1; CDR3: CSVPQGSGEAFF
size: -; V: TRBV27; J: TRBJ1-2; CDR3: CASSRQAIYGYTF
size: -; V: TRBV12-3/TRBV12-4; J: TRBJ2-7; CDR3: CASSLGTLEQYF
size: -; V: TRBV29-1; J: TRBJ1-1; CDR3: CSVATGTGENTEAFF
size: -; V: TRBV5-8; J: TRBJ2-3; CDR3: CASSLFGRDYTDTQYF
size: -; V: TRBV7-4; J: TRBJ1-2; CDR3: CASSSLRSWARSNYGYTF
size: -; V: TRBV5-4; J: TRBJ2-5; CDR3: CASSWGGLAYQETQYF
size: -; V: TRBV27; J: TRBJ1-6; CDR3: CASSFWSLSSYNSPLHF
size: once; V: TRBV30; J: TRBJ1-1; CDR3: CAWTLSGGRTEAFF
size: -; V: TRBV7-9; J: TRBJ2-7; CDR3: CASSLGRGTGTIYEQYF
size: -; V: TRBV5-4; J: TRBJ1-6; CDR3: CASSSGQGWSPLHF
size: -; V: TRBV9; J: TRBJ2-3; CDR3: CASSVESSSTDTQYF
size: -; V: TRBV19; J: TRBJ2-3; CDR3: CASSGQNGAQYF
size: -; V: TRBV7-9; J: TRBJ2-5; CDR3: CASSFLRTEVGTQYF
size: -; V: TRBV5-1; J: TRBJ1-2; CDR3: CASSPAGQSNYGYTF
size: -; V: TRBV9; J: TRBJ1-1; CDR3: CASSVDRLKAFF
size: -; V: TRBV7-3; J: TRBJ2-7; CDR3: CASSSVAVRPYEQYF
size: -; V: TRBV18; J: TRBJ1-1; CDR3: CASSHDRVNTEAFF
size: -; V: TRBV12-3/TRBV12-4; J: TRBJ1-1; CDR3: CASRGQMGAGAFF
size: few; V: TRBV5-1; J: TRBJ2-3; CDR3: CASSFSPRSGTSGTDTQYF
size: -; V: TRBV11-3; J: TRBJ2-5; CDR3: CASSFTSGRSYQETQYF
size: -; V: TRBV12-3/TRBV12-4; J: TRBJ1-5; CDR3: CASSSLDQPQHF
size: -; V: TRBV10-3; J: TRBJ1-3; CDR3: CAIKSGSSGNTIYF
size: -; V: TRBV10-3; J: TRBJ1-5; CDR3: CATGPGYSNQPQHF
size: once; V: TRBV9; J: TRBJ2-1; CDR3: CASSASSGGAYEQFF
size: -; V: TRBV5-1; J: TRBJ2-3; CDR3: CASSPRLSGSLGTDTQYF
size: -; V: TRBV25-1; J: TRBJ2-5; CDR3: CASSESMGAGETQYF
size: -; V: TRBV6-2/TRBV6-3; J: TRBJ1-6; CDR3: CASSPARANSPLHF
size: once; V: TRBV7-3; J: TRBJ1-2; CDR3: CASSLDRAYGYTF
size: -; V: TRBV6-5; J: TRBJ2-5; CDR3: CASSPRRTQETQYF
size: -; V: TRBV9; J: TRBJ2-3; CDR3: CASSVSGRGSDTQYF